The rows below give T cell receptor beta chains drawn from one sample of a study of shared clonotypes between healthy human individuals. Assay: immunoSEQ multiplex PCR; the TCRdb copy retains only in-frame clones and omits some. The profile shows approximately 1.5 million clones, approximately 98.5% of them singletons. The sample taken for sequencing was naive CD4+ T cells sorted from blood. The receptors shown here come from a young man in good health. Each CDR3 is given with its conserved first and last residue. D genes are given only for firm matches. A row's size may be missing; if present it is once, few, many or a size class.

v_gene	abundance	j_gene	d_gene	CDR3nt	CDR3aa
TRBV15	.	TRBJ1-2	.	TGTGCCACCAGCAGATCCCTCGCTCGACAGGGCTACACCTTC	CATSRSLARQGYTF
TRBV11-2	once	TRBJ2-2	.	TGTGCCAGCAGCCCAGGCGGGACCGGGGAGCTGTTTTTT	CASSPGGTGELFF
TRBV5-1	.	TRBJ2-7	.	TGCGCCAGCAGCCAGACCCAAACCTACGAGCAGTACTTC	CASSQTQTYEQYF
TRBV29-1	.	TRBJ2-1	TRBD2	TGCAGCGTAAAGCCGATAGCGGGAGCCAATGAGCAGTTCTTC	CSVKPIAGANEQFF
TRBV21-1	.	TRBJ2-7	.	TGTGCCAGCAGCATGGGGGGACTAGCGGGCTACGAGCAGTACTTC	CASSMGGLAGYEQYF
TRBV7-6	.	TRBJ2-1	TRBD1	TGTGCCAGCAGCATTCAGACAGGGTTGATTCTGAATGAGCAGTTCTTC	CASSIQTGLILNEQFF
TRBV7-3	.	TRBJ2-7	.	TGTGCCAGCAGCTTGGGACCCCTCTCCGAGCAGTACTTC	CASSLGPLSEQYF
TRBV15	.	TRBJ1-5	.	TGTGCCACCAGCAGAGGGGTGGGGCAGCCCCAGCATTTT	CATSRGVGQPQHF
TRBV7-9	.	TRBJ1-2	.	TGTGCCAGCAGCTTGGAGCTCTATGGCTACACCTTC	CASSLELYGYTF
TRBV5-8	.	TRBJ1-4	.	TGTGCCAGCCGCCCCTATGGGAGGGGAAGGGACGCTAATGAAAAACTGTTTTTT	CASRPYGRGRDANEKLFF
TRBV19	.	TRBJ2-1	TRBD2	TGTGCCAGTAGTATACCTAGCGGGAGAGGTGGGTCCAATGAGCAGTTCTTC	CASSIPSGRGGSNEQFF
TRBV5-1	.	TRBJ2-3	.	TGCGCCAGCAGCTCTGGGGGGTTCACAGATACGCAGTATTTT	CASSSGGFTDTQYF
TRBV2	.	TRBJ1-2	TRBD1	TGTGCCAGCAGCGACAGGGCTTATGGCTACACCTTC	CASSDRAYGYTF
TRBV9	once	TRBJ2-3	TRBD2	TGTGCCAGCAGCGTAGAGGGAGCGGGAGCAGATACGCAGTATTTT	CASSVEGAGADTQYF
TRBV14	.	TRBJ1-1	.	TGTGCCAGCAGCCCATCAATGAACACTGAAGCTTTCTTT	CASSPSMNTEAFF
TRBV9	.	TRBJ1-1	.	TGTGCCAGCAGCGACTCCAAAACCTCGAACACTGAAGCTTTCTTT	CASSDSKTSNTEAFF
TRBV18	.	TRBJ2-5	TRBD1	TGTGCCAGCTCACCACCTGCTCCAGGGGGTATCCAAGAGACCCAGTACTTC	CASSPPAPGGIQETQYF
TRBV29-1	.	TRBJ2-7	.	TGCAGCGTCGGAAGGGGGGCGCACGAGCAGTACTTC	CSVGRGAHEQYF
TRBV5-5	.	TRBJ2-7	.	TGTGCCAGCAGCTCGTTGTACGAGCAGTACTTC	CASSSLYEQYF
TRBV30	.	TRBJ1-5	.	TGTGCCTGGAGTTTAGGCAGCAATCAGCCCCAGCATTTT	CAWSLGSNQPQHF
TRBV5-4	.	TRBJ2-4	TRBD1	TGTGCCAGCAGCTTGTTATCTGGGCAGGGGGCTGCCATTCAGTACTTC	CASSLLSGQGAAIQYF
TRBV19	.	TRBJ2-3	.	TGTGCCAGTGAGTCGCGAGGACAGATGAGCGTAGGAGCAGATACGCAGTATTTT	CASESRGQMSVGADTQYF
TRBV6-1	.	TRBJ2-2	.	TGTGCCAGCAGTGAGGGACTGGGCCGAAGGAACACCGGGGAGCTGTTTTTT	CASSEGLGRRNTGELFF
TRBV5-4	.	TRBJ2-6	.	TGTGCCAGCAGCCATGGCCCGGCCAACGTCCTGACTTTC	CASSHGPANVLTF
TRBV5-4	.	TRBJ2-1	TRBD1	TGTGCCAGCAGCTTGCGTACAGGGGGCGATGAGCAGTTCTTC	CASSLRTGGDEQFF
TRBV5-1	few	TRBJ2-7	TRBD1	TGCGCCAGCAGCCCGGACAGGGGGCTCTCCTACGAGCAGTACTTC	CASSPDRGLSYEQYF
TRBV18	.	TRBJ2-5	.	TGTGCCAGCTCACCGAAGGACTTTTTGATGACCCAGTACTTC	CASSPKDFLMTQYF
TRBV9	.	TRBJ2-5	TRBD2	TGTGCCAGCAGCGCCGGGGGACTACAGACCCAGTACTTC	CASSAGGLQTQYF
TRBV5-1	.	TRBJ2-5	.	TGCGCCAGCAGCCTTCCCGGGGAGACCCAGTACTTC	CASSLPGETQYF
TRBV11-2	.	TRBJ2-1	TRBD2	TGTGCCAGCAGCGCTCGGACTAGCGGGAGGGCCGGTGAGCAGTTCTTC	CASSARTSGRAGEQFF
TRBV5-6	.	TRBJ1-1	.	TGTGCCAGCAGCATACCACGCTCGAACACTGAAGCTTTCTTT	CASSIPRSNTEAFF
TRBV6-1	.	TRBJ2-7	TRBD2	TGTGCCAGCAGTGAAAAACGAGCGGGGTCGGGCTACGAGCAGTACTTC	CASSEKRAGSGYEQYF
TRBV7-2	.	TRBJ2-4	.	TGTGCCAGCAGCTTAATTAGGGGGCCGAGCGGGCCCTCCAAAAACATTCAGTACTTC	CASSLIRGPSGPSKNIQYF
TRBV7-9	.	TRBJ2-5	.	TGTGCCAGCAGCTTAAGCCCGGAGACCCAGTACTTC	CASSLSPETQYF
TRBV11-2	once	TRBJ2-1	.	TGTGCCAGCAGCAAAATCCTTCAGGGAAATGAGCAGTTCTTC	CASSKILQGNEQFF
TRBV29-1	.	TRBJ2-7	.	TGCAGCGTTGATAGCGGCGAGCCTTACGAGCAGTACTTC	CSVDSGEPYEQYF
TRBV10-1	.	TRBJ2-7	.	TGCGCCAGCAGTGAGGGTTACGAGCAGTACTTC	CASSEGYEQYF
TRBV2	.	TRBJ1-1	.	TGTGCCAGCAGTTACCGGGGGGCTAACACTGAAGCTTTCTTT	CASSYRGANTEAFF
TRBV5-1	.	TRBJ2-3	.	TGCGCCAGCTCGCCCTCTAGAGGGGGGATTAGCACAGATACGCAGTATTTT	CASSPSRGGISTDTQYF
TRBV9	.	TRBJ2-3	.	TGTGCCAGCACCCCTAGAGGGGGGGTAGATACGCAGTATTTT	CASTPRGGVDTQYF
TRBV11-3	.	TRBJ2-3	TRBD2	TGTGCCAGCAGCTGGTCGGGAGGAGATACGCAGTATTTT	CASSWSGGDTQYF
TRBV18	.	TRBJ1-1	.	TGTGCCAGCTCACCACGTAAGGGTAAGGGGTTGAACACTGAAGCTTTCTTT	CASSPRKGKGLNTEAFF
TRBV6-5	.	TRBJ2-7	.	TGTGCCAGCAGTGCAACCCACAGGGCTGCCTACGAGCAGTACTTC	CASSATHRAAYEQYF
TRBV29-1	.	TRBJ2-7	TRBD1	TGCAGCGTTGGCGGGACAGGAATACTCTCCTACGAGCAGTACTTC	CSVGGTGILSYEQYF
TRBV10-3	.	TRBJ2-1	TRBD1	TGTGCCATCAGATCGACAGGGTTCAATGAGCAGTTCTTC	CAIRSTGFNEQFF
TRBV11-1	.	TRBJ2-3	.	TGTGCCACCCAATTCTCTAGCCGACACGGCACAGATACGCAGTATTTT	CATQFSSRHGTDTQYF
TRBV10-3	.	TRBJ2-1	.	TGTGCCATCAGTCCCCACGCAGGGGACAATGAGCAGTTCTTC	CAISPHAGDNEQFF
TRBV29-1	once	TRBJ2-5	.	TGCAGCGTTGAAGAGGGCAGGGGACGGGCCATTCCGGTAGAGACCCAGTACTTC	CSVEEGRGRAIPVETQYF
TRBV18	.	TRBJ1-5	TRBD1	TGTGCCAGCTCCGACCAGACAGGGTCTTTCTCACTTCAGCCCCAGCATTTT	CASSDQTGSFSLQPQHF
TRBV5-1	.	TRBJ2-3	.	TGCGCCAGCAGCTTTGGACTCTCACGAACGCTCCCAGATACGCAGTATTTT	CASSFGLSRTLPDTQYF
TRBV5-1	.	TRBJ2-7	.	TGCGCCAGCAGCTTGGAGGCGGGAACTACCTACGAGCAGTACTTC	CASSLEAGTTYEQYF
TRBV29-1	.	TRBJ2-7	.	TGCAGCGTTGCGGTGGTTATAACAGGGATAACCGGGACTAATTTCAACGAGCAGTACTTC	CSVAVVITGITGTNFNEQYF
TRBV6-1	.	TRBJ1-2	.	TGTGCCAGCAGTGACAGGGCAGGGCCGGCTGGCTACACCTTC	CASSDRAGPAGYTF
TRBV7-9	.	TRBJ1-1	.	TGTGCCAGCAGCCCTTGGAGGAACACTGAAGCTTTCTTT	CASSPWRNTEAFF
TRBV10-3	.	TRBJ2-3	.	TGTGCCATCAGTGACATAGGACTTCTCGGCTCGAGCACAGATACGCAGTATTTT	CAISDIGLLGSSTDTQYF